What follows describes a single T cell receptor beta chain. This sample is part of a study of T cell responses to AZD1222 COVID-19 vaccine. Across the study: Second-dose groups at about 4 or about 12 weeks were pooled.

Germline lookup yields CDR1 SEHNR and CDR2 FQNEAQ (reference sequence). V gave up 1 base and J gave up 6 bases, with 13 bases separating them. The CDR3 runs to 14 residues. This table comes from immunoSEQ multiplex PCR, and its TCRdb copy is limited to in-frame clones, with some not included. The data contain roughly 100,000 clones, roughly nine tenths of them singletons. Material: peripheral blood, obtained on day 0 of AZD1222 vaccination. The rearrangement uses TRBV7-9 and TRBJ2-7, with D perhaps matching TRBD1 (6 bases). This receptor was taken from an adult in good health. The DNA of the CDR3 is TGTGCCAGCAGCTTAGGGCAGGGGTCAGGCGAGCAGTACTTC. Translating gives CASSLGQGSGEQYF.